The 9 T cell receptor beta chains given below trace back to one sample, sequenced in a study of shared clonotypes between healthy human individuals. The protocol was immunoSEQ multiplex PCR, while the TCRdb copy is restricted to in-frame clones and leaves out a portion. The data contain about 2.3 million clones, approximately 90% of them singletons. Sequencing input: naive CD4+ T cells from PBMCs. The subset: CD45RA+ positively selected. The receptors were gathered from a young man in good health. Some clones in this sample may be carry-over from other donors' samples.

This chain links TRBV5-6 with TRBJ2-3; D might be TRBD2 (5 bases). The V end lost 1 base, the J end lost 8 bases, and 17 bases lay between the germline ends. Per germline, CDR1 SGHDT and CDR2 YYEEEE. The CDR3 covers 15 residues. The DNA for the CDR3 is TGTGCCAGCAGCTTGCCTGGGAGACCCCCGGCTACGCAGTATTTT. Translation: CASSLPGRPPATQYF.

The chain recombines TRBV29-1 with TRBJ1-1; 7 bases map to TRBD1. From germline, CDR1 is SQVTM and CDR2 ANQGSEA. Losses at the gene ends were 2 bases for V and 1 base for J; bases not matched to a gene: 4. The CDR3 covers 14 residues. CDR3 in DNA: TGCAGCGTTGAATGGAGGGGGCGGAACACTGAAGCTTTCTTT. Translating it yields CSVEWRGRNTEAFF.

V is TRBV27 and J is TRBJ2-2; TRBD1 aligns across 9 bases. CDR1 is MNHEY and CDR2 is SMNVEV in the germline V gene (reference sequence). This CDR3 is built from 16 residues. V was pared by 6 bases and J by 2 bases, with 7 bases of the junction left unmatched. In nucleotides, the CDR3 is TGTGCCAGCAGCCTCCCGGGACAGGGAAACACCGGGGAGCTGTTTTTT. It encodes CASSLPGQGNTGELFF.

The chain carries TRBV7-3 and TRBJ2-2; D not resolved. The CDR3 totals 14 residues. V lost 3 bases and J 6 bases, leaving 11 bases between the germline ends. CDR1 and CDR2 (germline): SGHTA, FQGTGA. The CDR3 spells CASSFSSRSGELFF. Written as DNA, the CDR3 is TGTGCCAGCAGCTTTAGCTCGAGGTCCGGGGAGCTGTTTTTT.

The chain is built from TRBV5-1 and TRBJ2-7; D is possibly TRBD1 (5 bases). The CDR3 extends over 14 amino acids. Germline assignment: CDR1 SGHRS and CDR2 YFSETQ. V was pared by 2 bases and J by 1 base, with 10 bases between. Written as DNA, the CDR3 is TGCGCCAGCAGCTTATTGACAGTATCCTACGAGCAGTACTTC. Its translation: CASSLLTVSYEQYF.

The chain carries TRBV7-3 and TRBJ1-1; 10 bases match TRBD1. This CDR3 has 15 amino acids. CDR1 SGHTA and CDR2 FQGTGA come from the germline V gene. V dropped 7 bases and J dropped 0; count of bases not matched to a gene: 5. CDR3 DNA: TGTGCCAGCACCCTGACAGGGGGCATGAACACTGAAGCTTTCTTT. Its translation: CASTLTGGMNTEAFF.

This clone was counted a few times. The CDR3 coding sequence is TGTGCCAGCCAGGACCTCGATCAGCCCCAGCATTTT. Amino acid sequence: CASQDLDQPQHF. This chain joins TRBV28 and TRBJ1-5; no firm D call. V lost 8 bases and J lost 5, with 10 bases in between. The CDR3 has 12 amino acids. Germline V gene data show CDR1 as MDHEN and CDR2 as SYDVKM.

The chain carries TRBV5-4 and TRBJ2-5, with a possible D match to TRBD2 (6 bases). Trimming left V 4 bases short and J 5 bases short, with 12 bases between. This CDR3 comprises 13 residues. CDR1 and CDR2 from the germline V gene are SGHNT and YYREEE (reference sequence). CDR3 loop: CASSLPGRETQYF. The DNA for the CDR3 is TGTGCCAGCAGCCTGCCAGGGAGGGAGACCCAGTACTTC.

The chain joins TRBV5-1 to TRBJ1-2, with 7 bases aligning to TRBD1. Trimming cost V 0 bases and J 5 bases; bases outside gene matches: 4. This CDR3 is built from 14 residues. Looked up from germline, CDR1 is SGHRS and CDR2 is YFSETQ. This CDR3 is CASSLGGQQYGYTF. The CDR3 coding sequence is TGCGCCAGCAGCTTGGGGGGACAGCAGTATGGCTACACCTTC.